The rows below give T cell receptor beta chains drawn from one sample of a study of molecular identifiers for immune sequencing clone quantification. TCRdb passed the PCR reads through MiXCR, listing each CDR3 protein once. The sample records some 680,000 distinct CDR3 sequences, about 25% being singletons. The material sequenced was naive CD8+ T cells from blood, with Jurkat cell RNA spiked in. These receptors all stem from a human donor in good health. Some libraries in this study had Jurkat cell RNA spiked in. Each CDR3 is given with its conserved first and last residue. For some rows the clone size is stated as once, few or many, or as a class when expanded; others skip it.

abundance,len,v_gene,j_gene,CDR3aa
many,16,TRBV29-1,TRBJ2-3,CSVELVTGGFTDTQYF
few,16,TRBV18,TRBJ2-7,CASSPGPGQLSYEQYF
few,16,TRBV29-1,TRBJ2-1,CSVHGTSGSSYNEQFF
few,16,TRBV7-6,TRBJ2-3,CASSLDSGGTTDTQYF
.,12,TRBV19,TRBJ1-5,CASIGGNQPQHF
.,15,TRBV4-3,TRBJ2-3,CASSIGPSPADTQYF
.,15,TRBV4-3,TRBJ1-2,CASSQERWQIYGYTF
.,9,TRBV6-2/TRBV6-3,TRBJ2-5,CARPETQYF
few,15,TRBV6-2/TRBV6-3,TRBJ1-1,CASSYFRTTYTEAFF
many,14,TRBV28,TRBJ2-7,CASSTRPNSYEQYF
many,15,TRBV28,TRBJ1-1,CASSQYRGGNTEAFF
few,17,TRBV27,TRBJ2-2,CASTLLWDRTNTGELFF
few,16,TRBV11-2,TRBJ2-7,CASSSRLAGLAYEQYF
many,15,TRBV11-2,TRBJ2-7,CASSLDREKGYEQYF
few,15,TRBV20-1,TRBJ2-2,CSARSLAGYTGELFF
.,15,TRBV7-6,TRBJ2-5,CASSYATGKQETQYF
.,17,TRBV27,TRBJ1-6,CASSWGSYGFSNSPLHF
few,12,TRBV30,TRBJ2-7,CAWSSLSYEQYF